This T cell receptor (beta chain) was sequenced during a study of neurological immune-mediated disorders. Findings and caveats of the study: In HTLV-1-associated myelopathy, TCR clonal expansion was greatest, and in multiple sclerosis it was least, below healthy controls. Phylogenetically, 18 of 34 multiple sclerosis patients' repertoires fell into one related-CDR3 cluster, a possible signature.

Every sequencing run produced over 170 million TCR-beta sequences that came from 15-18 subjects. TCRdb processed the 5' RACE reads anew with MiXCR; each CDR3 protein has one entry. The sample lists 45,000 to 50,000 distinct CDR3 sequences, 4.5% occurring once. Of note for this clonotype: Its antigen is not identified.

From germline, CDR1 is SGHTA and CDR2 FQGNSA. The CDR3 sequence is 14 residues long. Trimming took off 5 bases at V and 3 bases at J, with 13 bases between the two ends. V usage is TRBV7-2 and J usage is TRBJ2-5; tentative D call: TRBD1 (6 bases). This TCR derives from a woman aged 55-69 years with multiple sclerosis. Sequencing input: PBMCs. The CDR3 is CASSPGTYKETQYF. Here the CDR3 DNA reads TGTGCCAGCAGCCCCGGGACATACAAAGAGACCCAGTACTTC.